This T cell receptor beta chain was documented in a study of blood T cells in healthy people across ages (dated by TCRdb to the mid-2010s). Study-wide context: In model experiments, roughly one uniquely barcoded TCR beta cDNA molecule per two T cells was captured by template switching. For two donors (one aged 18 to 30 and one aged 80 or older), the study analyzed two additional independent replicas of 1 million unique cDNA reads from the same blood draw. The study measured age-related changes in TCR beta repertoire diversity using deep sequencing normalized with unique cDNA molecular identifiers. The donors were divided into four age groups: young (average around 16 years), middle-aged (almost 40), aged (around 59) and long-lived (more than 75). To avoid experimental bias, donors of different ages were distributed randomly across sequencing lanes. The investigation overall reported the following: Estimates of total diversity based on one million sequenced T cells were considered lower bounds and underestimates. Because the CMV infection status of the donors was unknown, age-related changes in expanded clonotypes may potentially have been confounded. Compared with the aged group, the long-lived group had more naive CD4+ T cells, fewer expanded clones and increased TCR diversity, a pattern suggesting age selection. Conclusive comparison of naive and antigen-experienced compartments was prevented by the profiling of bulk unsorted PBMCs. A strong correlation was found between observed TCR beta diversity and the percentage of naive T cells measured by flow cytometry. Observed TCR beta diversity per million T cells fell roughly linearly with age, and a significant reduction was already apparent by age around 40.

The roughly 39 donors, aged about 6 to 95 years, were systemically healthy Caucasian individuals from Russia. About 9.6 milliliters of peripheral blood were collected from each donor into EDTA-treated Vacutainer tubes. PBMCs were isolated by Ficoll-Paque density-gradient centrifugation, with at least 7 million obtained per sample. Trizol reagent was used to extract total RNA from PBMCs, with at least 5 micrograms per sample. For every donor, an aliquot of PBMCs went through flow cytometry to measure the percentages of naive CD45RAhigh/CD27high T cells. To prepare the library, 5' RACE was applied. For sequencing, an Illumina HiSeq 2500 was employed. A second PCR of roughly 7 to 11 cycles was performed with a sample-barcoded 5' primer and a J-beta primer mix. A template-switch 5' adaptor carrying 12 random nucleotides introduced a unique molecular identifier onto each TCR beta cDNA molecule. Each sample yielded at least 3 million CDR3-containing paired-end reads. All of the RNA was converted into first-strand cDNA using the Mint cDNA synthesis kit, with a TRBC-specific oligonucleotide serving as the primer. All cDNA was treated with uracil-DNA glycosylase and then went through a first 18-cycle PCR with the universal primers M1SS and BC2_uni_R. The published analysis was carried out like this. For normalization, 1 million high-quality reads, each with a distinct molecular identifier, were randomly selected from each sample. Reads with shared molecular identifiers were discarded instead of being binned into consensus sequences. MiTCR, set to a Q25 quality threshold and the strictest error-elimination algorithm, was used for CDR3 identification, clonotype clustering and error correction. A nonparametric unseen species model with Euler transformation was used to estimate lower-bound total TCR beta diversity. The raw public reads went through TCRdb reprocessing: fastp at Q25, MiXCR clone calling, in-frame beta chains kept. Under each unique CDR3 protein, matching rows form one entry showing the most common genes and DNA. Here the V and J calls rest on TCRdb's processing, not on the authors' analysis. For this sample the table gives around 750,000 distinct CDR3 sequences, of which 40% to 65% were detected only once. Roughly 37% of the sample comes from the top ten.

Based on the germline V gene, the CDR1 and CDR2 sequences are MGHRA and YSYEKL. Taken from cysteine to phenylalanine, the CDR3 has 17 residues. The sequence is cut down to CDR3 DNA, 51 bases in frame from base 1. Trimming accounts for 4 bases at V and 1 base at J, while the number of junction bases matched to no gene is 10. Turning to this clonotype: Its antigen is currently not known. The sample holds no much larger clone one base away, and base qualities are not on file.

This chain joins TRBV4-1 to TRBJ2-7; TRBD1 lines up with 10 middle nucleotides. The source material was blood. This clonotype was obtained from a man older than 75 in good health. At the DNA level, the sequence is TGCGCCAGCAGCCTCCGAGGCCGGGACAGGGGTTCCTACGAGCAGTACTTC. Translated, this is CASSLRGRDRGSYEQYF.